What follows are 7 T cell receptor beta chains derived from one specimen sequenced in a study of T cell responses to AZD1222 COVID-19 vaccine. Measured with immunoSEQ multiplex PCR; TCRdb has only the in-frame clones, and not every one. In the table there are more than 110,000 clones, about 87% of which are singletons. Source: peripheral blood, taken on day 0 of AZD1222 vaccination. All receptors derive from an adult in good health.

CDR3 DNA sequence: TGTGCCAGCAGTTCGCAAAACGGGGGCTACAATGAGCAGTTCTTC. Translated, it gives CASSSQNGGYNEQFF. This chain uses TRBV27 with TRBJ2-1, with D possibly TRBD2 on 6 matching bases. This CDR3 contains 15 residues. CDR1 MNHEY and CDR2 SMNVEV come from the germline V gene (reference sequence). The V gene lost 4 bases and the J gene lost 3 bases, with 13 bases spanning the gap.

The rearrangement joins TRBV5-1 to TRBJ1-1; D possibly corresponds to TRBD1 (6 bases). This CDR3 contains 12 residues. The V and J ends lost 6 bases and 7 bases respectively, with 13 bases between them. Germline CDR1 reads SGHRS; CDR2 reads YFSETQ. The CDR3 DNA follows: TGCGCCAGCAAGGGGGAATGGGGTGAAGCTTTCTTT. Its translation is CASKGEWGEAFF.

The V and J genes are TRBV4-3 and TRBJ2-7; no clear D gene. Germline V gene sequence: CDR1 LGHNA, CDR2 YSLEER. The germline V and J ends were trimmed by 4 bases and 3 bases, with 16 bases remaining between them. This CDR3 region has 15 residues. The CDR3 DNA sequence: TGCGCCAGCAGCCCCCGGGCGTCGAGTAGCTACGAGCAGTACTTC. This codes for CASSPRASSSYEQYF.

The V and J genes are TRBV5-6 and TRBJ1-2, with D hard to call. V was trimmed by 4 bases and J by 7 bases, leaving 20 bases between them. Germline lookup yields CDR1 SGHDT and CDR2 YYEEEE. The CDR3 is 15 residues long. The CDR3 region is CASSPDYRGERGYTF. The CDR3 bases are TGTGCCAGCAGCCCCGATTATCGGGGTGAACGTGGCTACACCTTC.

This clone came up a few times. The rearrangement links TRBV18 to TRBJ2-7; 12 bases are a match to TRBD1. The CDR3 has 15 residues. The J segment lost 3 bases and the V segment lost 6 bases, leaving 6 bases of the junction unmatched. CDR1 KGHSH and CDR2 LQKENI come from the germline V gene. This CDR3 reads CASSLGTGGSYEQYF. For the CDR3, the DNA is TGTGCCAGCTCCCTCGGGACAGGGGGCAGCTACGAGCAGTACTTC.

The V gene is TRBV2, the J gene TRBJ2-1, with unresolved D. The CDR3 length is 11 residues. Germline V gives CDR1 SNHLY, CDR2 FYNNEI. V dropped 4 bases and J dropped 9 bases, with 7 bases sitting between them. The DNA for the CDR3 is TGTGCCAGCAGTGCGACGATTGAGCAGTTCTTC. Protein product: CASSATIEQFF.

The chain uses TRBV28 and TRBJ1-1; 8 bases map to TRBD1. The CDR3 runs to 14 residues. V shed 8 bases, J shed 4 bases, and the junction held 9 bases outside the gene matches. Germline CDR1 and CDR2: MDHEN and SYDVKM. CDR3 sequence reads: CASRQGAPGTEAFF. The CDR3 DNA reads TGTGCCAGCCGCCAGGGGGCGCCGGGCACTGAAGCTTTCTTT.